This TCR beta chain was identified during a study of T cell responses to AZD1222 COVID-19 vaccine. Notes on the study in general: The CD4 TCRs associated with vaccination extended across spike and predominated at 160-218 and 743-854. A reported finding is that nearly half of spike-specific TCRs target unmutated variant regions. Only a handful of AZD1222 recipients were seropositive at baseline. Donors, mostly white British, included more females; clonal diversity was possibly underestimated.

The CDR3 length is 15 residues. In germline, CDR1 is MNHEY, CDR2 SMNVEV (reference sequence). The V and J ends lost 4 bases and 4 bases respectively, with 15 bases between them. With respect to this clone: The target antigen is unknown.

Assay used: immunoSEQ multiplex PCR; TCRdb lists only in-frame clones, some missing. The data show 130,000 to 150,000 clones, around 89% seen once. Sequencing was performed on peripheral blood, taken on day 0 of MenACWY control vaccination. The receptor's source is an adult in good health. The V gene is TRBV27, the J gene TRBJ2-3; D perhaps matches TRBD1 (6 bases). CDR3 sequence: CASSSHRVSPDTQYF. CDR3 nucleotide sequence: TGTGCCAGCAGTTCGCACAGGGTATCCCCAGATACGCAGTATTTT.